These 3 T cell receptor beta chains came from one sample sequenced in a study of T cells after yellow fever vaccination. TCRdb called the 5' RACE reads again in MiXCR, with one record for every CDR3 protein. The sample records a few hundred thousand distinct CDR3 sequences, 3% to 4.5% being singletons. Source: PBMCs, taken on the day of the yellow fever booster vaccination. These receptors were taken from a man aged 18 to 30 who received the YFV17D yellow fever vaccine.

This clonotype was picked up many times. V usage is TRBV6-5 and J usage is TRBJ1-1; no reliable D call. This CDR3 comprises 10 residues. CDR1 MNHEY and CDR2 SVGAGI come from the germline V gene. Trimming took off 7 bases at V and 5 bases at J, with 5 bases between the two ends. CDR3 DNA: TGTGCCAGCAAGGGAACTGAAGCTTTCTTT. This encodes CASKGTEAFF.

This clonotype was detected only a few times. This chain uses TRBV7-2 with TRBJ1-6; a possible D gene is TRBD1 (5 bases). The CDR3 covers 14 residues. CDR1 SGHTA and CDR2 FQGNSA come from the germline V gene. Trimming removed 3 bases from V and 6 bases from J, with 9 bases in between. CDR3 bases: TGTGCCAGCAGCTTCGGGGGGTCTAATTCACCCCTCCACTTT. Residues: CASSFGGSNSPLHF.

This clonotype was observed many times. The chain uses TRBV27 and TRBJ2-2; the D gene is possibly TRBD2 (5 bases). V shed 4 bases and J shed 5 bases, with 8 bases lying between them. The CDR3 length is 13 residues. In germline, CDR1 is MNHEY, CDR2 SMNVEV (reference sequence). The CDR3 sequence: CASSWRLTGELFF. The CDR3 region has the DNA TGTGCCAGCAGTTGGAGGTTGACCGGGGAGCTGTTTTTT.